The source of this TCR beta chain is a study of blood T cells in healthy people across ages. Overall study context: In model experiments, template switching was able to capture about one barcoded beta molecule for every two T cells that were present.

Next came a second PCR, run for roughly 6 to 11 cycles, which used a sample-barcoded 5' primer along with a J-beta primer mix. TCRdb re-called the 5' RACE reads through MiXCR, storing one row per CDR3 protein. The table records about 1.6 million distinct CDR3 sequences, about 35% of them present only once. This clonotype occurred a few times. Its specificity is unknown. Study-wide results and limits: In these data, TCR beta diversity tracked strongly with naive T cell percentage. Unsorted PBMCs ruled out conclusive naive versus antigen-experienced comparison. Not knowing donor CMV status may have confounded expanded clonotype changes.

V was trimmed by 7 bases and J by 4 bases, leaving 13 bases between them. The CDR3 runs 12 residues. In germline, CDR1 is DFQATT, CDR2 SNEGSKA (reference sequence). The material sequenced was blood. The gene calls are TRBV20-1 and TRBJ1-1; no clear D. This clonotype was obtained from a woman aged 25 to 45 in good health. The CDR3 sequence is CSVFGPGTEAFF. Written as DNA, the CDR3 is TGCAGTGTATTCGGTCCAGGCACTGAAGCTTTCTTT.